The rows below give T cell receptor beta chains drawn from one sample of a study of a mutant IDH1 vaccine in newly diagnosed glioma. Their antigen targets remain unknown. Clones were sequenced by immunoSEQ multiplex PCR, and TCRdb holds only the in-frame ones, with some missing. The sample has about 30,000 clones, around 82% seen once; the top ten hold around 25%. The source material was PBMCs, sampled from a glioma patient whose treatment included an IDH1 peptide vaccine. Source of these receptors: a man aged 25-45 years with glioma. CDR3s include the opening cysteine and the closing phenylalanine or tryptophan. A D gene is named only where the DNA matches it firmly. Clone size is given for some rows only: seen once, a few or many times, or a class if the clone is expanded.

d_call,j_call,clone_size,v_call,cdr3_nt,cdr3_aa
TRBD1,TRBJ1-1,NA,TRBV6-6,TGTGCCAGCAGCCAAACGGGGACAGGTTTGAACACTGAAGCTTTCTTT,CASSQTGTGLNTEAFF
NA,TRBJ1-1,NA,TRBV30,TGTGCCTGGAGTGGAGTACAGGTGAACACTGAAGCTTTCTTT,CAWSGVQVNTEAFF
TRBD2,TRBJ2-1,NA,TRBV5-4,TGTGCCAGCAGCTTCTCTAGCGGTAATGAGCAGTTCTTC,CASSFSSGNEQFF
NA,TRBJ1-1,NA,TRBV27,TGTGCCAGCAGTGGGGGGTTAATGAACACTGAAGCTTTCTTT,CASSGGLMNTEAFF
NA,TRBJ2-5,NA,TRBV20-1,TGCAGCCCCTGGAGGGAGACCCAGTACTTC,CSPWRETQYF
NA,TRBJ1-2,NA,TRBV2,TGTGCCAGCAAGACAGAAGTTTTGAACTATGGCTACACCTTC,CASKTEVLNYGYTF
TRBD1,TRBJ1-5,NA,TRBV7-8,TGTGCCAGCAACCCTGCGAGGTGGGACAGAAATCAGCCCCAGCATTTT,CASNPARWDRNQPQHF
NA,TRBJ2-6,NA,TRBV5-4,TGTGCCAGCAGCTTGGAAGGATCTGGGGCCAACGTCCTGACTTTC,CASSLEGSGANVLTF
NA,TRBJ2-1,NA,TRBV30,TGTGCCTGGGGGCACAGGAGGAACAATGAGCAGTTCTTC,CAWGHRRNNEQFF
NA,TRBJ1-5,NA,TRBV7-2,TGTGCCAGCAGCTTAGATTACAGGGTGCATCAGCCCCAGCATTTT,CASSLDYRVHQPQHF
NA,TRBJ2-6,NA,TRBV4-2,TGTGCCAGCAGCGCCGGACTCTCTGGGGCCAACGTCCTGACTTTC,CASSAGLSGANVLTF
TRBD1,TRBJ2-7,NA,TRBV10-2,TGCGCCAGCAGTGAGTCGAACAGGGGCTCCTACGAGCAGTACTTC,CASSESNRGSYEQYF
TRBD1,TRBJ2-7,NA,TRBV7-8,TGTGCCAGCAGTCCGATGGCGACAGGGATCTACGAGCAGTACTTC,CASSPMATGIYEQYF
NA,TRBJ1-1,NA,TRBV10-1,TGCGCCAGCAGTGCAGGGGACTTGAACACTGAAGCTTTCTTT,CASSAGDLNTEAFF
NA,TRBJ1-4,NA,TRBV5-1,TGCGCCAGCAGCTTGTCGGAGGGGAACAGGGATCTGTTTTTT,CASSLSEGNRDLFF
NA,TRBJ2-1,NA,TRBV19,TGTGCCAGTAGTATTTCGTCCAGGGTATACAATGAGCAGTTCTTC,CASSISSRVYNEQFF
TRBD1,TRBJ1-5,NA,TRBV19,TGTGCCAGTAGAAAGATGAACACGGGACAGGGGAGAGGTCAGCCCCAGCATTTT,CASRKMNTGQGRGQPQHF
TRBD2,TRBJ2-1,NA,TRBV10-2,TGCGCCAGCAGTGAGGCCTCTCACCCCGCTAGCGGGAACAATGAGCAGTTCTTC,CASSEASHPASGNNEQFF
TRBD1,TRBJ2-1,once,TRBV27,TGTGCCAGCAGCAGACAGGGGGGAATCTCCTACAATGAGCAGTTCTTC,CASSRQGGISYNEQFF
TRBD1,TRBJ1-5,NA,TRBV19,TGTGCCAGTAGTATGTGGGGACAGGGTGATCAGCCCCAGCATTTT,CASSMWGQGDQPQHF
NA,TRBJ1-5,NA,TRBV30,TGTGCCTGGAGTGTCCAGAGAAATCAGCCCCAGCATTTT,CAWSVQRNQPQHF
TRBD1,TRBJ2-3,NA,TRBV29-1,TGCAGCGCCCGACAGGGGGTAGATACGCAGTATTTT,CSARQGVDTQYF
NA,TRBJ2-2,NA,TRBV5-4,TGTGCCAGCAGCTTGGATTGGGCCACCGGGGAGCTGTTTTTT,CASSLDWATGELFF
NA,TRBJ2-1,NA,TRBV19,TGTGCCAGTAGTATCGACCGGGACGGCTACAATGAGCAGTTCTTC,CASSIDRDGYNEQFF
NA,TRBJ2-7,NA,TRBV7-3,TGTGCCAGCAGCTTACTGGGAGCCGAGCAGTACTTC,CASSLLGAEQYF
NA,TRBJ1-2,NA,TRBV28,TGTGCCAGCAGTTTCCCAGGTGCAAATGGCTACACCTTC,CASSFPGANGYTF
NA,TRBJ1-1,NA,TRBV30,TGTGCCTGGAGCCGGCTCGGGGTTGGGGACACTGAAGCTTTCTTT,CAWSRLGVGDTEAFF
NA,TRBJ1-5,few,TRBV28,TGTGCCAGCAGAGGGGGGATGGGCCAGCCCCAGCATTTT,CASRGGMGQPQHF
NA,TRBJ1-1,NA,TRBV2,TGTGCCAGCAGTGTCGGGTACACTGAAGCTTTCTTT,CASSVGYTEAFF
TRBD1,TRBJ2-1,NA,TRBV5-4,TGTGCCAGCAGCTCCTCGTGGCAGGGGGCGCTTAATGAGCAGTTCTTC,CASSSSWQGALNEQFF
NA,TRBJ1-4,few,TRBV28,TGTGCCAGCAGTTTTGGCCAGGGACCTGGTGAAAAACTGTTTTTT,CASSFGQGPGEKLFF
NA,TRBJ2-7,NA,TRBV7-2,TGTGCCAGCAGCGTACCACACTATTACGAGCAGTACTTC,CASSVPHYYEQYF
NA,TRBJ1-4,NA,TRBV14,TGTGCCAGCAGCCCGCAGACAGCAACTAATGAAAAACTGTTTTTT,CASSPQTATNEKLFF
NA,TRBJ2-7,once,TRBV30,TGTGCCTGGAGTGTGGCTAGTGCTAACGAGCAGTACTTC,CAWSVASANEQYF
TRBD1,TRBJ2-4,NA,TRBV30,TGTGCCTGGATCGGGACAGGAGTAGCCAAAAACATTCAGTACTTC,CAWIGTGVAKNIQYF
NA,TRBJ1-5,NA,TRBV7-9,TGTGCCAGCAGCTTAAATAGCAATCAGCCCCAGCATTTT,CASSLNSNQPQHF
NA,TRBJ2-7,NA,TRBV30,TGTGCCTGGAGTGTCGCACAGGGAGACTCCTACGAGCAGTACTTC,CAWSVAQGDSYEQYF
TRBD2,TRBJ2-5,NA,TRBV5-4,TGTGCCAGCAGCGGGGATAGCGGGAGTTTCGAGACCCAGTACTTC,CASSGDSGSFETQYF
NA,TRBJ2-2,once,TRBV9,TGTGCCAGCAGCGTAGCTCCCAGTGGTATCGGGGAGCTGTTTTTT,CASSVAPSGIGELFF
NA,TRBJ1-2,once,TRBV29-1,TGCAGCGTTGAAGATAATCGCGGGTTGGCCGGCTACACCTTC,CSVEDNRGLAGYTF
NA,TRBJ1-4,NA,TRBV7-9,TGTGCCAGCAGCTTGAGGGGAACTAATGAAAAACTGTTTTTT,CASSLRGTNEKLFF
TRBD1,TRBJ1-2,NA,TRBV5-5,TGTGCCAGCAGCTTAAGACAGGGGGCGGTCGGCTACACCTTC,CASSLRQGAVGYTF
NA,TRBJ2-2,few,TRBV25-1,TGTGCCAGCAGTGAATCGATGCCAGCTAACACCGGGGAGCTGTTTTTT,CASSESMPANTGELFF
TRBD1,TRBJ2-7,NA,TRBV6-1,TGTGCCAGCAGGACCGGGACAGCCACTTCCTACGAGCAGTACTTC,CASRTGTATSYEQYF